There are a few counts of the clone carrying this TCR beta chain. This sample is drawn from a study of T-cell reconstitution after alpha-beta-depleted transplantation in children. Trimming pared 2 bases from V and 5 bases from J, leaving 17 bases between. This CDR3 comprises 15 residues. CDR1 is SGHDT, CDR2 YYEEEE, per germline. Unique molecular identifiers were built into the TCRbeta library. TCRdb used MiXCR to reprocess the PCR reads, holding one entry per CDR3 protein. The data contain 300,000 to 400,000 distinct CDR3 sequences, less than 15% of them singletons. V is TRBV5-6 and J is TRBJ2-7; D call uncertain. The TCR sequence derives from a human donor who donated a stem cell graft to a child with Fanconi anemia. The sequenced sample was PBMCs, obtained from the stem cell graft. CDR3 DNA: TGTGCCAGCAGCTTAGGTACCAGAGACATGCACGAGCAGTACTTC. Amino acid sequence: CASSLGTRDMHEQYF.